Listed below are T cell receptor beta chains from one sample, sequenced in a study of shared clonotypes between healthy human individuals. Sequencing was performed with immunoSEQ multiplex PCR; in TCRdb, only in-frame clones are kept and a portion is missing. Here the sample spans 400,000 to 600,000 clones, approximately 95% being singletons. The sequencing input was naive CD4+ T cells sorted from blood. The source is a woman aged 25 to 39 in good health. CDR3s include the opening cysteine and the closing phenylalanine or tryptophan. D genes are given only for firm matches. Size is omitted from some rows. Given values are once, few, many or a class for expanded clones.

abundance: .
d_gene: .
v_gene: TRBV5-4
j_gene: TRBJ2-5
CDR3nt: TGTGCCAGCAGCGTATCGAAAGAGACCCAGTACTTC
CDR3aa: CASSVSKETQYF

abundance: .
d_gene: TRBD2
v_gene: TRBV11-2
j_gene: TRBJ2-1
CDR3nt: TGTGCCAGCAGCCCAGCAGCCGGGGGGTACAATGAGCAGTTCTTC
CDR3aa: CASSPAAGGYNEQFF

abundance: .
d_gene: .
v_gene: TRBV7-8
j_gene: TRBJ1-1
CDR3nt: TGTGCCAGCAGCATGGGGTGGGTTGGTGAAGCTTTCTTT
CDR3aa: CASSMGWVGEAFF

abundance: .
d_gene: .
v_gene: TRBV27
j_gene: TRBJ2-2
CDR3nt: TGTGCCAGCAGCCCATCATCACGGAGGGGCACCGGGGAGCTGTTTTTT
CDR3aa: CASSPSSRRGTGELFF

abundance: .
d_gene: TRBD1
v_gene: TRBV9
j_gene: TRBJ1-5
CDR3nt: TGTGCCAGCAGCCCAGGGACAGGGAGTCAGCCCCAGCATTTT
CDR3aa: CASSPGTGSQPQHF

abundance: .
d_gene: .
v_gene: TRBV29-1
j_gene: TRBJ1-1
CDR3nt: TGCAGCGTTGAATCGGTCGGGTTCATGAACACTGAAGCTTTCTTT
CDR3aa: CSVESVGFMNTEAFF

abundance: .
d_gene: .
v_gene: TRBV28
j_gene: TRBJ2-7
CDR3nt: TGTGCGTGGGGGGCGGGAGAATACGGGCAGTACTTC
CDR3aa: CAWGAGEYGQYF

abundance: .
d_gene: .
v_gene: TRBV5-8
j_gene: TRBJ2-5
CDR3nt: TGTGCCAGCAGCCCCAGGGTCTACATTAAAGAGACCCAGTACTTC
CDR3aa: CASSPRVYIKETQYF

abundance: .
d_gene: .
v_gene: TRBV19
j_gene: TRBJ1-2
CDR3nt: TGTGCCAGTAGTATTACGCAAGAGAACTATGGCTACACCTTC
CDR3aa: CASSITQENYGYTF

abundance: .
d_gene: TRBD1
v_gene: TRBV9
j_gene: TRBJ1-4
CDR3nt: TGTGCCAGCAGCGCGGACAGGGGATTCGGCGAAAAACTGTTTTTT
CDR3aa: CASSADRGFGEKLFF

abundance: .
d_gene: TRBD1
v_gene: TRBV7-2
j_gene: TRBJ2-7
CDR3nt: TGTGCCAGCAGCTTAAGGCAGGGGGCCGACTACGAGCAGTACTTC
CDR3aa: CASSLRQGADYEQYF

abundance: once
d_gene: .
v_gene: TRBV28
j_gene: TRBJ2-7
CDR3nt: TGTGCCAGCAGTGGCAGGGACCGGAACTACGAGCAGTACTTC
CDR3aa: CASSGRDRNYEQYF

abundance: .
d_gene: TRBD2
v_gene: TRBV19
j_gene: TRBJ2-2
CDR3nt: TGTGCCACTCGTCCGACCGGGACTAGCGGGAGTAACACCGGGGAGCTGTTTTTT
CDR3aa: CATRPTGTSGSNTGELFF

abundance: .
d_gene: .
v_gene: TRBV7-2
j_gene: TRBJ2-7
CDR3nt: TGTGCCAGCAGCTTCCCCGGGCCGACCTACGAGCAGTACTTC
CDR3aa: CASSFPGPTYEQYF

abundance: .
d_gene: TRBD1
v_gene: TRBV27
j_gene: TRBJ2-7
CDR3nt: TGTGCCAGCAGTTCATTCGACAGGGGTACATACGAGCAGTACTTC
CDR3aa: CASSSFDRGTYEQYF

abundance: .
d_gene: TRBD2
v_gene: TRBV2
j_gene: TRBJ2-7
CDR3nt: TGTGCCAGCAGTGGCGGTATAGCGGGACCATACGAGCAGTACTTC
CDR3aa: CASSGGIAGPYEQYF

abundance: .
d_gene: TRBD1
v_gene: TRBV15
j_gene: TRBJ1-4
CDR3nt: TGTGCCACCAGCAGAGCCCCGACAGGGGTCTCAAATGAAAAACTGTTTTTT
CDR3aa: CATSRAPTGVSNEKLFF

abundance: .
d_gene: .
v_gene: TRBV19
j_gene: TRBJ1-4
CDR3nt: TGTGCCAGTAGTACTGCAACTAATGAAAAACTGTTTTTT
CDR3aa: CASSTATNEKLFF

abundance: once
d_gene: .
v_gene: TRBV7-2
j_gene: TRBJ2-7
CDR3nt: TGTGCCAGCAGCTCCTTAGCCACCGAGCAGTACTTC
CDR3aa: CASSSLATEQYF

abundance: once
d_gene: .
v_gene: TRBV7-9
j_gene: TRBJ2-1
CDR3nt: TGTGCCAGCAGCCTGGGGCCAGGGGGGACTGTGGGTGAGCAGTTCTTC
CDR3aa: CASSLGPGGTVGEQFF

abundance: .
d_gene: .
v_gene: TRBV10-3
j_gene: TRBJ2-3
CDR3nt: TGTGCCACCTCAAAGTCGGATTCTAGCACAGATACGCAGTATTTT
CDR3aa: CATSKSDSSTDTQYF

abundance: .
d_gene: .
v_gene: TRBV6-5
j_gene: TRBJ2-5
CDR3nt: TGTGCCAGCAGTTTAGACTCGGGACTCGAGACCCAGTACTTC
CDR3aa: CASSLDSGLETQYF

abundance: .
d_gene: TRBD2
v_gene: TRBV2
j_gene: TRBJ2-5
CDR3nt: TGTGCCAGCAGTTCCGCTAGCGGATCGGGGGAGACCCAGTACTTC
CDR3aa: CASSSASGSGETQYF

abundance: .
d_gene: .
v_gene: TRBV11-3
j_gene: TRBJ2-2
CDR3nt: TGTGCCAGCAGCTTGTCAGACCGGGTAACCGGGGAGCTGTTTTTT
CDR3aa: CASSLSDRVTGELFF

abundance: .
d_gene: .
v_gene: TRBV30
j_gene: TRBJ1-1
CDR3nt: TGTGCCTGGAGTCAACGGGCCACTGAAGCTTTCTTT
CDR3aa: CAWSQRATEAFF

abundance: .
d_gene: .
v_gene: TRBV5-1
j_gene: TRBJ1-4
CDR3nt: TGCGCCAGCAGGGGGCAGGAAAATGAAAAACTGTTTTTT
CDR3aa: CASRGQENEKLFF

abundance: .
d_gene: .
v_gene: TRBV19
j_gene: TRBJ2-7
CDR3nt: TGTGCCAGCGGCGGACAGACCCCCTACGAGCAGTACTTC
CDR3aa: CASGGQTPYEQYF

abundance: .
d_gene: .
v_gene: TRBV14
j_gene: TRBJ1-1
CDR3nt: TGTGCCAGCAGCCACCCGAGGGCAGGTGCTTTCTTT
CDR3aa: CASSHPRAGAFF

abundance: .
d_gene: TRBD1
v_gene: TRBV4-1
j_gene: TRBJ2-7
CDR3nt: TGCGCCAGCAGCTTACGACAGGGGGACTGGGAGCAGTACTTC
CDR3aa: CASSLRQGDWEQYF

abundance: .
d_gene: TRBD1
v_gene: TRBV19
j_gene: TRBJ1-1
CDR3nt: TGTGCCAGTAGTAGTATAACAGGGGGAGGCACTGAAGCTTTCTTT
CDR3aa: CASSSITGGGTEAFF

abundance: .
d_gene: .
v_gene: TRBV19
j_gene: TRBJ1-2
CDR3nt: TGTGCCAGTAGTATAGGAGACACTCCCGTAAACTATGGCTACACCTTC
CDR3aa: CASSIGDTPVNYGYTF

abundance: once
d_gene: .
v_gene: TRBV25-1
j_gene: TRBJ1-3
CDR3nt: TGTGCCAGCAGTGACTGGACAGAAGGAAACACCATATATTTT
CDR3aa: CASSDWTEGNTIYF

abundance: .
d_gene: .
v_gene: TRBV5-1
j_gene: TRBJ2-2
CDR3nt: TGCGCCAGCTGTTGGCAGGAAAACACCGGGGAGCTGTTTTTT
CDR3aa: CASCWQENTGELFF

abundance: .
d_gene: TRBD1
v_gene: TRBV18
j_gene: TRBJ2-6
CDR3nt: TGTGCCAGCTCACCTCGACAGGGCTTGAACTCTGGGGCCAACGTCCTGACTTTC
CDR3aa: CASSPRQGLNSGANVLTF

abundance: .
d_gene: .
v_gene: TRBV19
j_gene: TRBJ1-5
CDR3nt: TGTGCCAGTAATATCGGGTCCTACAATCAGCCCCAGCATTTT
CDR3aa: CASNIGSYNQPQHF

abundance: .
d_gene: .
v_gene: TRBV7-9
j_gene: TRBJ2-7
CDR3nt: TGTGCCAGCAGCCTGTCTCGACAGTGGTACGAGCAGTACTTC
CDR3aa: CASSLSRQWYEQYF

abundance: .
d_gene: TRBD1
v_gene: TRBV13
j_gene: TRBJ1-2
CDR3nt: TGTGCCAGCAGCCTCCGGGGAGGGGACAGGGGTGATGGCTACACCTTC
CDR3aa: CASSLRGGDRGDGYTF

abundance: .
d_gene: TRBD2
v_gene: TRBV29-1
j_gene: TRBJ2-2
CDR3nt: TGCAGCGTTGGGCGGGGGTCGGTTGACACCGGGGAGCTGTTTTTT
CDR3aa: CSVGRGSVDTGELFF

abundance: .
d_gene: .
v_gene: TRBV6-5
j_gene: TRBJ1-5
CDR3nt: TGTGCCAGCAGTTGGAAGGGTTATAGCAATCAGCCCCAGCATTTT
CDR3aa: CASSWKGYSNQPQHF

abundance: .
d_gene: .
v_gene: TRBV6-5
j_gene: TRBJ2-3
CDR3nt: TGTGCCAGCACCCAAAGTGGGAGAAGCACAGATACGCAGTATTTT
CDR3aa: CASTQSGRSTDTQYF